Presented here are 22 T cell receptor beta chains from one specimen sequenced in a study of chronic HIV infection and antiretroviral therapy. MiXCR, run by TCRdb on the 5' RACE reads, gives a single entry per CDR3 protein. The table lists roughly 48,000 distinct CDR3 sequences, roughly 19% of them singletons. Sequenced sample: peripheral blood. All receptors come from an adult who had HIV and had not received antiretroviral therapy, or was an uninfected healthy control (not recorded which).

This clonotype was seen a few times. The chain joins TRBV5-1 to TRBJ2-5; D perhaps matches TRBD2 (7 bases). Trimming stripped 9 bases from V and 3 bases from J, with 15 bases between. This CDR3 spans 13 amino acids. Germline V gene lookup returns CDR1 SGHRS and CDR2 YFSETQ. The CDR3 loop is CATEGGHKETQYF. CDR3 nucleotides: TGCGCCACCGAGGGGGGGCACAAAGAGACCCAGTACTTC.

V gene TRBV9 combines with J gene TRBJ1-1, with D possibly TRBD1 on 6 matching bases. CDR1 is SGDLS, CDR2 YYNGEE, per germline. The CDR3 is made up of 14 amino acids. Trimming took 1 base from V and 3 from J, leaving 10 bases between them. CDR3 in DNA: TGTGCCAGCAGCGTATACGCAGGGGACACTGAAGCTTTCTTT. Protein sequence: CASSVYAGDTEAFF. Combining the CDR3 with reference TRBV9 and TRBJ1-1 gives the whole variable domain DSGVTQTPKHLITATGQRVTLRCSPRSGDLSVYWYQQSLDQGLQFLIQYYNGEERAKGNILERFSAQQFPDLHSELNLSSLELGDSALYFCASSVYAGDTEAFFGQGTRLTVV.

This clonotype has a single count. This chain uses TRBV5-1 with TRBJ1-1, with 7 positions matching TRBD1. CDR1 is SGHRS and CDR2 is YFSETQ in the germline V gene. The trim removed 0 bases at V and 1 base at J, leaving 6 bases unmatched. The CDR3 totals 16 residues. The CDR3 protein is CASSLGRNRGNTEAFF. CDR3 in DNA: TGCGCCAGCAGCTTGGGCCGTAACAGGGGGAACACTGAAGCTTTCTTT.

This clonotype was found a few times. The chain combines TRBV28 with TRBJ2-7, with D perhaps given as TRBD1 or TRBD2 (5 bases each). V was cut by 5 bases and J by 3 bases, with 11 bases left in between. Germline values: CDR1 MDHEN, CDR2 SYDVKM. The CDR3 spans 13 residues. In DNA form, the CDR3 reads TGTGCCAGCAGTCGGGACGGACTCTACGAGCAGTACTTC. Translated, it gives CASSRDGLYEQYF.

The rearrangement links TRBV6-6 to TRBJ2-7; 8 bases agree with TRBD1. The CDR3 is 13 amino acids. The V segment lost 7 bases and the J segment 4 bases; nucleotides outside the gene matches: 6. CDR1 and CDR2 (germline): MNHNY, SVGAGI (reference sequence). DNA of the CDR3: TGTGCCAGCACCGGACAGGGCGGTTACGAGCAGTACTTC. This codes for CASTGQGGYEQYF.

This clonotype was recorded a few times. The gene calls are TRBV29-1 and TRBJ2-5; 7 bases map to TRBD1. Germline V lookup: CDR1 SQVTM, CDR2 ANQGSEA. The CDR3 totals 14 residues. Losses at the gene ends were 6 bases for V and 1 base for J; bases not matched to a gene: 8. CDR3 sequence: CSVNPGTAQETQYF. The CDR3 DNA reads as TGCAGCGTGAACCCCGGGACAGCCCAAGAGACCCAGTACTTC.

Only a few counts were recorded for this clonotype. The V call is TRBV19, the J call TRBJ2-1; 8 bases are a match to TRBD1. The CDR3 covers 15 residues. The germline V gene encodes CDR1 LNHDA and CDR2 SQIVND (reference sequence). V lost 6 bases to trimming and J lost 5 bases; unmatched junction nucleotides: 9. In nucleotides, the CDR3 is TGTGCCAGTAGCCGTCCGGACAGGGACCACAATGAGCAGTTCTTC. Translating it yields CASSRPDRDHNEQFF. Using reference TRBV19 and TRBJ2-1 for the parts outside the CDR3, the full variable domain is DGGITQSPKYLFRKEGQNVTLSCEQNLNHDAMYWYRQDPGQGLRLIYYSQIVNDFQKGDIAEGYSVSREKKESFPLTVTSAQKNPTAFYLCASSRPDRDHNEQFFGPGTRLTVL.

The rearrangement joins TRBV11-2 to TRBJ1-5; D is unresolved. Germline V CDR1 and CDR2: SGHAT, FQNNGV. CDR3 length: 13 residues. Trimming left V 4 bases short and J 6 bases short, with 10 bases between. The CDR3 nucleotides are TGTGCCAGCAGCTCGATAATTGGTCAGCCCCAGCATTTT. It translates to CASSSIIGQPQHF.

V and J are TRBV27 and TRBJ2-7; D unclear. CDR3 length: 14 amino acids. Germline-derived CDR1 and CDR2 are MNHEY and SMNVEV (reference sequence). With 1 base removed from V and 2 bases from J, the gap between germline ends came to 9 bases. The CDR3 spells CASSLYDGPYEQYF. The CDR3 nucleotides are TGTGCCAGCAGTTTATACGACGGTCCCTACGAGCAGTACTTC.

This clonotype has just a few counts. The chain couples TRBV20-1 to TRBJ1-2; TRBD1 agrees at 12 bases. The CDR3 contains 13 residues. V dropped 6 bases and J dropped 4; count of bases not matched to a gene: 3. The germline gives CDR1 DFQATT, CDR2 SNEGSKA (reference sequence). CDR3 protein: CSAGGQGAYGYTF. In nucleotides, the CDR3 is TGCAGTGCGGGGGGACAGGGGGCCTATGGCTACACCTTC.

The sample holds a few counts of this clonotype. The gene calls are TRBV25-1 and TRBJ1-1; the D is unclear. V lost 4 bases, J lost 9 bases, and 12 bases lay in between. CDR1 and CDR2 from the germline V gene are MGHDK and SYGVNS. The CDR3 runs to 12 residues. CDR3 protein: CASSASTYKAFF. As DNA, the CDR3 is TGTGCCAGCAGTGCCAGTACTTATAAAGCTTTCTTT.

The chain carries TRBV7-2 and TRBJ2-3; D is perhaps TRBD1 (6 bases). Germline-derived CDR1 and CDR2 are SGHTA and FQGNSA. The CDR3 is 15 amino acids. The V end lost 3 bases, the J end lost 1 base, and 11 bases lay between the germline ends. The CDR3 bases are TGTGCCAGCAGCTTGGGGGACATCCGCACAGATACGCAGTATTTT. Translation gives CASSLGDIRTDTQYF. Complete variable domain (other parts from reference TRBV7-2 and TRBJ2-3): GAGVSQSPSNKVTEKGKDVELRCDPISGHTALYWYRQSLGQGLEFLIYFQGNSAPDKSGLPSDRFSAERTGGSVSTLTIQRTQQEDSAVYLCASSLGDIRTDTQYFGPGTRLTVL.

This clonotype was seen ten or more times. The V and J genes are TRBV7-2 and TRBJ2-3; D uncertain. Trimming took off 3 bases at V and 1 base at J, with 11 bases between the two ends. The CDR3 has 15 amino acids. Germline CDR1 is SGHTA and CDR2 is FQGNSA. The CDR3 sequence: CASSLGPRRTDTQYF. DNA for the CDR3: TGTGCCAGCAGCTTGGGTCCCAGACGCACAGATACGCAGTATTTT.

This clonotype was seen a few times. The V and J genes are TRBV28 and TRBJ2-3; no clear D. Trimming shortened V by 1 base and J by 2 bases, and 16 bases separated the two germline ends. The CDR3 runs 17 residues. CDR1 and CDR2 (germline): MDHEN, SYDVKM. CDR3: CASSLLHGRRNTDTQYF. In DNA, the CDR3 is TGTGCCAGCAGTTTATTGCACGGACGGAGAAACACAGATACGCAGTATTTT.

This clonotype was counted only a few times. The chain uses TRBV29-1 and TRBJ1-1; D not certain. The V end was cut by 4 bases, the J end by 4 bases, with 10 bases between. Germline values: CDR1 SQVTM, CDR2 ANQGSEA. The CDR3 spans 12 residues. For the CDR3, the DNA is TGCAGCGTTGGAGGCGTAAGCACTGAAGCTTTCTTT. Encoded protein: CSVGGVSTEAFF.

This sequence joins TRBV10-3 and TRBJ2-1; D is undetermined. Germline assignment: CDR1 ENHRY and CDR2 SYGVKD. V was cut by 8 bases and J by 4 bases, with 18 bases left in between. This CDR3 comprises 15 residues. The CDR3, as DNA: TGTGCCATCTCACCCGCCCGGGCACGTTACAATGAGCAGTTCTTC. It yields the protein CAISPARARYNEQFF.

There are a few counts of this clonotype. The chain joins TRBV28 to TRBJ2-5; D is unclear. V lost 3 bases and J 0 bases, leaving 5 bases between the germline ends. There are 13 residues in the CDR3. Germline V gene lookup returns CDR1 MDHEN and CDR2 SYDVKM. The CDR3 DNA sequence: TGTGCCAGCAGTTTCCAGTACCAAGAGACCCAGTACTTC. As protein: CASSFQYQETQYF.

This clonotype occurred a few times. V is TRBV28 and J is TRBJ1-4; the D is unclear. This CDR3 is 13 amino acids long. Germline V gene lookup returns CDR1 MDHEN and CDR2 SYDVKM. Trimming shortened V by 4 bases and J by 4 bases, and 7 bases separated the two germline ends. CDR3 amino acids: CASSSGVNEKLFF. CDR3 nucleotide sequence: TGTGCCAGCAGTTCTGGGGTTAATGAAAAACTGTTTTTT.

This clonotype has just a few counts. The rearrangement joins TRBV20-1 to TRBJ1-1, with a tentative D call TRBD1 (5 bases). Germline values: CDR1 DFQATT, CDR2 SNEGSKA (reference sequence). Between the trimmed V and J ends, which lost 6 bases and 2 bases, there was a span of 13 bases. The CDR3 consists of 13 residues. The CDR3 region is CSAPGRENTEAFF. The CDR3 DNA sequence: TGCAGTGCCCCAGGGAGGGAAAACACTGAAGCTTTCTTT.

The rearrangement uses TRBV28 and TRBJ1-6; 7 nucleotides align to TRBD1. Germline loops: CDR1 MDHEN, CDR2 SYDVKM. The J segment lost 8 bases and the V segment lost 6 bases, leaving 10 bases of the junction unmatched. The length of the CDR3 is 15 residues. The CDR3 here is CASRIRDSGYSPLHF. The DNA for the CDR3 is TGTGCCAGCAGAATCCGGGACAGCGGATATTCACCCCTCCACTTT.

The CDR3 bases are TGTGCCAGCAGTCCCCGACAGGGGGCGATAAAAGCCGGGGAGCTGTTTTTT. Translation: CASSPRQGAIKAGELFF. The chain joins TRBV28 to TRBJ2-2; 10 nucleotides agree with TRBD1. CDR1 is MDHEN and CDR2 is SYDVKM in the germline V gene. Trimming removed 5 bases from V and 6 bases from J; junction bases left unmatched: 12. The CDR3 loop spans 17 amino acids.

The genes are TRBV28 and TRBJ1-1; D gene unclear. The CDR3 contains 14 residues. Trimming stripped 7 bases from V and 4 bases from J, with 16 bases between. Germline V gives CDR1 MDHEN, CDR2 SYDVKM. CDR3 loop: CASIRAGKSTEAFF. CDR3 DNA: TGTGCCAGCATTCGGGCCGGTAAAAGCACTGAAGCTTTCTTT.